The next 10 T cell receptor beta chains were all read from a single sample in a study of cytomegalovirus exposure and HLA in healthy donors. PCR was performed using 60 Vbeta and 13 Jbeta primers. The table came from immunoSEQ multiplex PCR; TCRdb's copy has only in-frame clones and leaves some out. Among 200,000 to 250,000 clones listed, approximately 82% were seen once. What was sequenced was PBMCs. These receptors were obtained from a woman aged 40 to 50 in good health and CMV-seronegative.

The chain combines TRBV13 with TRBJ2-5; no definite D call. Germline loops: CDR1 PRHDT, CDR2 FYEKMQ (reference sequence). The CDR3 loop spans 15 amino acids. Trimming cost V 8 bases and J 3 bases, with 19 bases left between them. CDR3 in amino acids: CASSFGLAEKETQYF. CDR3 DNA: TGTGCCAGCTCCTTTGGCTTGGCGGAGAAAGAGACCCAGTACTTC.

The count of this clone is one. This rearrangement joins TRBV23-1 to TRBJ2-7; 7 bases fit TRBD1. Being an ORF, TRBV23-1 has a function that is uncertain. This CDR3 is 17 amino acids long. V lost 8 bases, J lost 3 bases, and 19 bases stayed unmatched. CDR3 bases: TGCGCCAGCCTATACCTAGACAGGGTGGCAACGCGCTACGAGCAGTACTTC. Translation: CASLYLDRVATRYEQYF.

The V call is TRBV5-4, the J call TRBJ2-7; D is perhaps TRBD1 (5 bases). The CDR3 is 15 residues long. The germline CDR1 and CDR2 sequences are SGHNT and YYREEE (reference sequence). Trimming took off 4 bases at V and 0 bases at J, with 14 bases between the two ends. Written as DNA, the CDR3 is TGTGCCAGCAGCACGACAGAAAGGTTCTCCTACGAGCAGTACTTC. It specifies CASSTTERFSYEQYF.

The chain combines TRBV5-1 with TRBJ2-2; TRBD1 agrees at 8 bases. There are 15 residues in the CDR3. In germline, CDR1 is SGHRS, CDR2 YFSETQ. The J segment lost 2 bases and the V segment lost 4 bases, leaving 4 bases of the junction unmatched. CDR3 bases: TGCGCCAGCAGCCTGGCAGGGGGCAACACCGGGGAGCTGTTTTTT. The encoded protein is CASSLAGGNTGELFF.

The J gene is TRBJ1-6, the V gene TRBV19, with D possibly matching TRBD1 (6 bases). The CDR3 is made up of 16 amino acids. Trimming took off 6 bases at V and 10 bases at J, with 22 bases between the two ends. Germline loops: CDR1 LNHDA, CDR2 SQIVND (reference sequence). The CDR3 protein is CASSLTPGGPGSPLHF. CDR3 coding DNA: TGTGCCAGTAGCCTAACTCCCGGGGGGCCTGGGTCACCCCTCCACTTT.

V and J are TRBV7-9 and TRBJ1-6; TRBD1 agrees at 8 bases. The V gene end was trimmed by 5 bases and the J gene end by 4 bases; junction bases not matched to a gene: 7. Germline loops: CDR1 SEHNR, CDR2 FQNEAQ (reference sequence). The length of the CDR3 is 16 residues. CDR3 sequence reads: CASSPGQGPYNSPLHF. In DNA form, the CDR3 reads TGTGCCAGCAGCCCAGGACAGGGACCATATAATTCACCCCTCCACTTT. The variable domain in full, completed from reference TRBV7-9 and TRBJ1-6, reads DTGVSQNPRHKITKRGQNVTFRCDPISEHNRLYWYRQTLGQGPEFLTYFQNEAQLEKSRLLSDRFSAERPKGSFSTLEIQRTEQGDSAMYLCASSPGQGPYNSPLHFGNGTRLTVT.

The chain recombines TRBV27 with TRBJ1-6, with TRBD1 identical over 8 bases. CDR3 length equals 17 residues. Germline V gives CDR1 MNHEY, CDR2 SMNVEV (reference sequence). V shed 7 bases and J 7 bases; nucleotides not matched to a gene: 15. The CDR3: CASKFRTGNLGNSPLHF. Written as DNA, the CDR3 is TGTGCCAGCAAATTCAGGACAGGGAATCTCGGAAATTCACCCCTCCACTTT.

The rearrangement links TRBV19 to TRBJ2-7; D not resolved. Germline CDR1 is LNHDA and CDR2 is SQIVND (reference sequence). Deletions cut 6 bases from V and 2 bases from J, with 17 bases between. This CDR3 has 15 residues. The CDR3 spells CASRDRGRNPYEQYF. CDR3 in DNA: TGTGCCAGTAGAGATCGTGGCCGAAACCCCTACGAGCAGTACTTC.

The V call is TRBV5-6, the J call TRBJ2-7; the D gene is possibly TRBD1 (5 bases). The germline V gene encodes CDR1 SGHDT and CDR2 YYEEEE. CDR3 length: 15 residues. The V gene lost 5 bases and the J gene lost 2 bases, with 17 bases spanning the gap. For the CDR3, the DNA is TGTGCCAGCAGTCAATCTGCAGGGTACACCTACGAGCAGTACTTC. Its protein product is CASSQSAGYTYEQYF.

The chain links TRBV10-3 to TRBJ1-1; perhaps TRBD1 as D (6 bases). The CDR3 loop spans 11 amino acids. Trimming left V 8 bases short and J 5 bases short, with 9 bases between. Germline-derived CDR1 and CDR2 are ENHRY and SYGVKD. The DNA for the CDR3 is TGTGCCATCGCTGGACAGACTGAAGCTTTCTTT. This codes for CAIAGQTEAFF.